This T cell receptor beta chain was identified in a study of T cell changes during pregnancy in multiple sclerosis. Clones were read by immunoSEQ multiplex PCR, and TCRdb kept only the in-frame ones, dropping some. The data contain about 43,000 clones, roughly 90% of them singletons. Sequencing used peripheral blood, obtained in the second trimester of pregnancy. The TCR originated in a female donor in good health, enrolled as a control in a pregnancy study.

CDR3 region: CASSPPTGQETQYF. The CDR3 region has the DNA TGTGCCAGCTCACCACCGACAGGGCAAGAGACCCAGTACTTC. This chain joins TRBV18 and TRBJ2-5; the match to TRBD1 covers 7 bases. The V gene's germline CDR1 is KGHSH and CDR2 LQKENI. J gave up 2 bases and V 0 bases, and 0 bases lay outside the gene matches. The CDR3 totals 14 residues.